Listed below are T cell receptor beta chains from one sample, sequenced in a study of CD8+ T cells in alopecia areata. Data came from immunoSEQ multiplex PCR; TCRdb stores just in-frame clones and leaves some out. The repertoire holds roughly 200,000 clones, with about 61% as singletons. Source material: CD8+ T cells sorted from blood. The receptors originated from a human donor in good health. Each CDR3 is given with its conserved first and last residue. The D gene is left open where the match is weak. Rows may omit the clone size; those that give it use once, few, many or a size class.

j_call	d_call	v_call	clone_size	cdr3_nt	cdr3_aa
TRBJ1-1	.	TRBV29-1	.	TGCAGCGTCCTCGAGGGGCCTGGCACTGAAGCTTTCTTT	CSVLEGPGTEAFF
TRBJ1-1	TRBD1	TRBV5-1	.	TGCGCCAGCAGCTGGTCCTCGCCAGGGGGGACCCAGAACACTGAAGCTTTCTTT	CASSWSSPGGTQNTEAFF
TRBJ1-5	.	TRBV2	.	TGTGCCAGCAGCCTTCCCCAATACAGGACCAATCAGCCCCAGCATTTT	CASSLPQYRTNQPQHF
TRBJ2-2	TRBD2	TRBV6-5	.	TGTGCCAGCAGCCCAGGGCGGGGGGCCGCCGGGGAGCTGTTTTTT	CASSPGRGAAGELFF
TRBJ2-5	.	TRBV7-2	.	TGTGCCAGCAGCCCTGGACTCCAAGAGACCCAGTACTTC	CASSPGLQETQYF
TRBJ2-3	.	TRBV29-1	.	TGCAGCGCCGGCCGGGACATTAGCACAGATACGCAGTATTTT	CSAGRDISTDTQYF
TRBJ1-2	.	TRBV10-3	.	TGTGCCATCGCCTCAGGGTCTAACTACACCTTC	CAIASGSNYTF
TRBJ1-1	.	TRBV2	.	TGTGCCAGCAGTGAAGCGTTTACGAACACTGAAGCTTTCTTT	CASSEAFTNTEAFF
TRBJ2-7	.	TRBV7-9	.	TGTGCCAGCAGCTTAGATCCCACAGAAACCTACGAGCAGTACTTC	CASSLDPTETYEQYF
TRBJ2-7	TRBD2	TRBV29-1	few	TGCAGCGCGAGAACGGGGGGGACCTACGAGCAGTACTTC	CSARTGGTYEQYF
TRBJ1-1	.	TRBV29-1	.	TGCAGCGTTGTTAGCGTGGAAGCTTTCTTT	CSVVSVEAFF
TRBJ2-3	.	TRBV11-2	.	TGTGCCAGCAGCTCCCGCGAGGGGACCTATGGGACAGATACGCAGTATTTT	CASSSREGTYGTDTQYF
TRBJ1-1	.	TRBV6-5	few	TGTGCCAGCAGTGGGCGGGAGAACACTGAAGCTTTCTTT	CASSGRENTEAFF
TRBJ2-5	.	TRBV23-1	few	TGCGCCAGCAGTCAATCGGAAGGGAGGACCCAGTACTTC	CASSQSEGRTQYF
TRBJ2-1	.	TRBV5-1	few	TGCGCCAGCAGCGGACCGGAGAGCTCCTACAATGAGCAGTTCTTC	CASSGPESSYNEQFF
TRBJ1-2	.	TRBV7-6	few	TGTGCCAGCAGCTCAGAAGGCCGTGGCTACACCTTC	CASSSEGRGYTF
TRBJ1-4	.	TRBV29-1	once	TGCAGCGTTAGTTGGGCCAATGAAAAACTGTTTTTT	CSVSWANEKLFF
TRBJ1-6	TRBD1	TRBV28	.	TGTGCCAGCAGTCCCCAAGGGGGCAGGGTGGGAGGTGTGCGTTCACCCCTCCACTTT	CASSPQGGRVGGVRSPLHF
TRBJ2-7	.	TRBV9	once	TGTGCCAGCAGCGTAGCTGAGGGCGAGCAGTACTTC	CASSVAEGEQYF
TRBJ1-5	.	TRBV7-9	few	TGTGCCAGCAGCTTAGATAATCAGCCCCAGCATTTT	CASSLDNQPQHF
TRBJ2-7	.	TRBV2	.	TGTGCCAGCAGCCAACAGAGCTCCTACGAGCAGTACTTC	CASSQQSSYEQYF
TRBJ1-1	.	TRBV7-8	.	TGTGCCAGCATCCGAGCGGGGAATCGGACTGAAGCTTTCTTT	CASIRAGNRTEAFF
TRBJ2-1	.	TRBV5-6	few	TGTGCCAGCAGCCCTGTAACAGGGAGCGGGTACAATGAGCAGTTCTTC	CASSPVTGSGYNEQFF
TRBJ2-7	TRBD2	TRBV9	.	TGTGCCAGCAGCACTTTAGCGGGGTCCTCCTACGAGCAGTACTTC	CASSTLAGSSYEQYF
TRBJ2-1	TRBD1	TRBV4-1	few	TGCGCCAGCAGCCAACGACAGGGGAGCTCCTACAATGAGCAGTTCTTC	CASSQRQGSSYNEQFF
TRBJ1-6	.	TRBV7-2	few	TGTGCCGCCAGCACCTATAATTCACCCCTCCACTTT	CAASTYNSPLHF
TRBJ2-1	.	TRBV1	.	TGCACCAGCAGCCGTAACTCCTACAATGAGCAGTTCTTC	CTSSRNSYNEQFF
TRBJ2-5	TRBD2	TRBV11-2	.	TGTGCCAGCAGTCCTAGCGGGCCTCAAGAGACCCAGTACTTC	CASSPSGPQETQYF
TRBJ2-3	.	TRBV4-1	.	TGCGCCAGCAGCCAAGTTGGGGGTATTTCCACAGATACGCAGTATTTT	CASSQVGGISTDTQYF
TRBJ1-6	.	TRBV5-1	.	TGCGCCAGCAGCTTGGCCGAATCAGGTTCCTCACCCCTCCACTTT	CASSLAESGSSPLHF
TRBJ2-3	.	TRBV4-1	few	TGCGCCAGCAGCTCTGCCGATACGCAGTATTTT	CASSSADTQYF
TRBJ2-7	.	TRBV29-1	few	TGCAGTGCTGACGACAGGATGGGTATGGAGTACTTC	CSADDRMGMEYF